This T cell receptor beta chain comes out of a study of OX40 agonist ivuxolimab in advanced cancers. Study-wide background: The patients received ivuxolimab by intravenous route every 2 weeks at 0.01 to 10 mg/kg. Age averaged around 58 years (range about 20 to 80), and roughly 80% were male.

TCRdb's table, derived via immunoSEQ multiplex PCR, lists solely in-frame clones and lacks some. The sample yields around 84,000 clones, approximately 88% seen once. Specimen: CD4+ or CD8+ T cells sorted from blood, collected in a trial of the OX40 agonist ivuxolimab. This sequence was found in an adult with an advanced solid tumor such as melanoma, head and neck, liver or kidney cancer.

CDR3 sequence (DNA): TGTGCCAGCAGCTCGTTGCAAACAGGGGGGTTTTATGGCTACACCTTC. It yields the protein CASSSLQTGGFYGYTF. The genes are TRBV7-9 and TRBJ1-2, with 8 positions matching TRBD1. CDR1 and CDR2 (germline): SEHNR, FQNEAQ (reference sequence). The CDR3 extends over 16 amino acids. Trimming took 4 bases from V and 5 from J; bases not matched to a gene: 12.